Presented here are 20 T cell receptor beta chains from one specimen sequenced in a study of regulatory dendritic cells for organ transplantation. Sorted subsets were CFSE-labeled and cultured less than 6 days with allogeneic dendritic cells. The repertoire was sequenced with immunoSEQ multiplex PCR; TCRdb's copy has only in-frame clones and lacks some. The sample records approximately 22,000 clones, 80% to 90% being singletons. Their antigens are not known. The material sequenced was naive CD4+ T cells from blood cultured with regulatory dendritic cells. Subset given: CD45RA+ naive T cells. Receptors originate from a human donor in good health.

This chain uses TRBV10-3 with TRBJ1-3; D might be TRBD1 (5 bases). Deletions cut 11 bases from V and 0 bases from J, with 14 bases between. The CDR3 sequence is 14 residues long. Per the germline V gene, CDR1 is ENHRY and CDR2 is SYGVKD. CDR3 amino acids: CALRDASSGNTIYF. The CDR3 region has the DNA TGTGCCCTAAGGGACGCCAGCTCTGGAAACACCATATATTTT.

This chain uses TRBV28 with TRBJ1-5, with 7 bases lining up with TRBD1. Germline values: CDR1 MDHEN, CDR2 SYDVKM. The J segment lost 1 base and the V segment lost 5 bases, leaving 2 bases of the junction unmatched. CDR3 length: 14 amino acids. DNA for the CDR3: TGTGCCAGCAGTGACAGGGCAAGCAATCAGCCCCAGCATTTT. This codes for CASSDRASNQPQHF.

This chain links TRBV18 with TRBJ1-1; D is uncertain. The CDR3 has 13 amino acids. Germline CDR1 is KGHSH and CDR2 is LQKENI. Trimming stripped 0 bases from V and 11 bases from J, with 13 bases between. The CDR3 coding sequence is TGTGCCAGCTCACCACCGGTCGGAGGGCAGGCTTTCTTT. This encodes CASSPPVGGQAFF.

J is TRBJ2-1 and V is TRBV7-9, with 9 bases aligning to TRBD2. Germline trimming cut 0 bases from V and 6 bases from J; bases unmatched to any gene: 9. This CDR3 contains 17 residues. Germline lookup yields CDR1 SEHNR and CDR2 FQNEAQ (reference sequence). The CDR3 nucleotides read TGTGCCAGCAGCTTAGCTTTCGTAGCGGGAGCTACCAATGAGCAGTTCTTC. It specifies CASSLAFVAGATNEQFF.

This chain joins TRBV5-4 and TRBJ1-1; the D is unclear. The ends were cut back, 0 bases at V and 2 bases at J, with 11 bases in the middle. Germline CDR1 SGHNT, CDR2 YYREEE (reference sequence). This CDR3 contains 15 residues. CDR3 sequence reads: CASSLELERNTEAFF. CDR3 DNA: TGTGCCAGCAGCTTGGAATTGGAGAGAAACACTGAAGCTTTCTTT.

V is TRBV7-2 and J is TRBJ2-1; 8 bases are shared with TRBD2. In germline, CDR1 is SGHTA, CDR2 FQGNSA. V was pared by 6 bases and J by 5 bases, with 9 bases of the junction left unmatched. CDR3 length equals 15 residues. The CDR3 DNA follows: TGTGCCAGCAGTCCTAGCGGGCTCAATAACAATGAGCAGTTCTTC. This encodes CASSPSGLNNNEQFF.

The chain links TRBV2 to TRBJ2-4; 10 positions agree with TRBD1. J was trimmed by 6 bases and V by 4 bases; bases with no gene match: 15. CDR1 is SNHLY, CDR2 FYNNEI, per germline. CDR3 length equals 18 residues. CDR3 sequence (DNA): TGTGCCAGCAGTGGGTGGACAGGGGGACCCCGGGCTCGAAACATTCAGTACTTC. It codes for CASSGWTGGPRARNIQYF.

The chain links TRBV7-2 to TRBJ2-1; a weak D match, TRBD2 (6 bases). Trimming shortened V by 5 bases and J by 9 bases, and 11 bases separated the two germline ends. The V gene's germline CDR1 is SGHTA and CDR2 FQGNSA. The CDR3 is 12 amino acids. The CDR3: CASSTRGGEQFF. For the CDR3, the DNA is TGTGCCAGCAGCACGCGGGGAGGTGAGCAGTTCTTC.

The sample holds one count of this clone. In nucleotides, the CDR3 is TGTGCCAGCAGCTTTGCGTTACTTCTCTACAATGAGCAGTTCTTC. Residues: CASSFALLLYNEQFF. The chain has TRBV12-1 and TRBJ2-1; the DNA was not compared with TRBD2, the D call given in the table. TRBV12-1 is labeled a pseudogene. The CDR3 extends over 15 amino acids.

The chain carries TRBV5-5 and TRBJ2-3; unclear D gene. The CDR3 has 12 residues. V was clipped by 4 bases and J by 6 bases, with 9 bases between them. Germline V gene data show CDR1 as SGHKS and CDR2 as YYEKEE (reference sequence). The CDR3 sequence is CASSVGMDTQYF. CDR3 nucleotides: TGTGCCAGCAGCGTAGGAATGGATACGCAGTATTTT.

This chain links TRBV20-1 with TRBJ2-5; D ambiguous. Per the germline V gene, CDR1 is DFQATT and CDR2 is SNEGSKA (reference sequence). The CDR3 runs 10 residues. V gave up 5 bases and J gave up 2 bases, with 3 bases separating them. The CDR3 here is CSASQETQYF. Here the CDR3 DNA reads TGCAGTGCTTCGCAAGAGACCCAGTACTTC.

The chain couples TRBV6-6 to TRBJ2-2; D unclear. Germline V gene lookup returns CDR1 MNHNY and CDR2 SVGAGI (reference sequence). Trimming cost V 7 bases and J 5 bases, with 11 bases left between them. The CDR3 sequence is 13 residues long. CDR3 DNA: TGTGCCAGCAAGGAGCAACCGACCGGGGAGCTGTTTTTT. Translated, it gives CASKEQPTGELFF.

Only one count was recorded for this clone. The CDR3 nucleotides read TGTGCCAGCAGAAGTCGGGTTAACTATGGCTACACCTTC. Amino acids: CASRSRVNYGYTF. V and J are TRBV5-8 and TRBJ1-2; D is ambiguous. This CDR3 region has 13 residues. V was pared by 5 bases and J by 1 base, with 9 bases between. The V gene's germline CDR1 is SGHTS and CDR2 YDEGEE.

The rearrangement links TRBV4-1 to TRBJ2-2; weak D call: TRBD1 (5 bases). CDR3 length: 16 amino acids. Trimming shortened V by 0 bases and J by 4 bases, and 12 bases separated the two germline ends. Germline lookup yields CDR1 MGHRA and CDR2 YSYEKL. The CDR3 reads CASSQDYRRRTGELFF. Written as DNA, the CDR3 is TGCGCCAGCAGCCAAGATTACAGGCGACGCACCGGGGAGCTGTTTTTT.

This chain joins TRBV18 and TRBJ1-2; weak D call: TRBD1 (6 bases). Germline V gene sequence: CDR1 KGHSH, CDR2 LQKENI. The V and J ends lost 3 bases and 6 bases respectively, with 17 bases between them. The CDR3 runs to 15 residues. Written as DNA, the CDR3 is TGTGCCAGCTCACCCCCAGGGGAAAGGAGTCATGGCTACACCTTC. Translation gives CASSPPGERSHGYTF.

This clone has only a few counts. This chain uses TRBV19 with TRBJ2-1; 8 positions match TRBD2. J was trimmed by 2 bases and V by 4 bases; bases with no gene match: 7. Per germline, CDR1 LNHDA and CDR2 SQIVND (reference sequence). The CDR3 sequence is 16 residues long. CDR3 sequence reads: CASSTLLAETYNEQFF. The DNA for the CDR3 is TGTGCCAGTAGTACCCTACTAGCGGAAACCTACAATGAGCAGTTCTTC. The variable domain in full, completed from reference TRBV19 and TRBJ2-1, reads DGGITQSPKYLFRKEGQNVTLSCEQNLNHDAMYWYRQDPGQGLRLIYYSQIVNDFQKGDIAEGYSVSREKKESFPLTVTSAQKNPTAFYLCASSTLLAETYNEQFFGPGTRLTVL.

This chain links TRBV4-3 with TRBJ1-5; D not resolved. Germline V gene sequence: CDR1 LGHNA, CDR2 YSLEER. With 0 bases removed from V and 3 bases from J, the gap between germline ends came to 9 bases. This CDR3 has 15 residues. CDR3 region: CASSQDLRNNQPQHF. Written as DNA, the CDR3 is TGCGCCAGCAGCCAAGATCTGCGCAACAATCAGCCCCAGCATTTT.

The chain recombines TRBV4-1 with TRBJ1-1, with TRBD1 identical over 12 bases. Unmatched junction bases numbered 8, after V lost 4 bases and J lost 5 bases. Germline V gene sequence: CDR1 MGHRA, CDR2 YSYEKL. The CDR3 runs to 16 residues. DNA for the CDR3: TGCGCCAGCAGCCCCGGGACAGGGGGCAAAAGAACTGAAGCTTTCTTT. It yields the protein CASSPGTGGKRTEAFF.

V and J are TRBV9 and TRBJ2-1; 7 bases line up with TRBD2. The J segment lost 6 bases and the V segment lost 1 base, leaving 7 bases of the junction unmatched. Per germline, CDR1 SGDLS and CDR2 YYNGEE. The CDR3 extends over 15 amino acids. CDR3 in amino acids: CASSVRGDERNEQFF. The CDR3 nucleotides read TGTGCCAGCAGCGTACGGGGGGACGAGCGCAATGAGCAGTTCTTC. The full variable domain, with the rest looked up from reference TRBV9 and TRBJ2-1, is DSGVTQTPKHLITATGQRVTLRCSPRSGDLSVYWYQQSLDQGLQFLIQYYNGEERAKGNILERFSAQQFPDLHSELNLSSLELGDSALYFCASSVRGDERNEQFFGPGTRLTVL.

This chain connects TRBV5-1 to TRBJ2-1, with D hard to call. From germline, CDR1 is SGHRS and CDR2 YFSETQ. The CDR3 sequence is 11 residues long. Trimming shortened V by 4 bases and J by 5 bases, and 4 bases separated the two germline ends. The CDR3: CASSLNNEQFF. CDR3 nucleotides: TGCGCCAGCAGCCTAAACAATGAGCAGTTCTTC.